The 6 T cell receptor beta chains given below trace back to one sample, sequenced in a study of blood T cell repertoires in COVID-19 (dated by TCRdb to the early 2020s). Libraries were prepared through the immunoSEQ multiplex PCR assay. TCRdb re-hosts the immuneACCESS table, in-frame sequences only. Its copies lack some clones; in the studies checked, an unresolved V gene accounts for under half of them, and the cause for the rest is not known. The sample table contains roughly 250,000 clones; only one count was recorded for about four fifths of them. The top ten hold about 4% of the sample. Material: peripheral blood. The source is a man in his fifties or sixties with acute or convalescent COVID-19.

V gene TRBV9 combines with J gene TRBJ2-2; D might be TRBD1 (6 bases). The CDR3 has 13 amino acids. Per the germline V gene, CDR1 is SGDLS and CDR2 is YYNGEE. V lost 1 base to trimming and J lost 5 bases, with 6 bases between them. CDR3 region: CASSVTGTGELFF. The CDR3 DNA follows: TGTGCCAGCAGCGTAACAGGGACCGGGGAGCTGTTTTTT.

This rearrangement joins TRBV12-3 or TRBV12-4 to TRBJ1-2; 10 bases match TRBD1. Losses at the gene ends were 3 bases for V and 8 bases for J; bases not matched to a gene: 3. The CDR3 covers 13 residues. For the CDR3, the DNA is TGTGCCAGCAGTTTGACAGGGGGCGACGGCTACACCTTC. Protein product: CASSLTGGDGYTF.

The chain combines TRBV7-2 with TRBJ2-7; 10 bases are a match to TRBD2. This CDR3 has 15 residues. Trimming took 5 bases from V and 5 from J; bases not matched to a gene: 9. Germline V gene lookup returns CDR1 SGHTA and CDR2 FQGNSA. The CDR3: CASSPFSGGWDEQYF. The CDR3 DNA reads TGTGCCAGCAGCCCTTTTAGCGGGGGGTGGGACGAGCAGTACTTC.

V usage is TRBV19 and J usage is TRBJ2-1; TRBD2 matches 8 bases. There are 14 residues in the CDR3. CDR1 and CDR2 from the germline V gene are LNHDA and SQIVND (reference sequence). V trimming: 3 bases; J trimming: 6 bases; junction bases outside the gene matches: 4. The CDR3 sequence is CASSIQRGTNEQFF. DNA for the CDR3: TGTGCCAGTAGTATCCAGCGGGGGACCAATGAGCAGTTCTTC.

The rearrangement links TRBV28 to TRBJ2-7, with D perhaps matching TRBD2 (5 bases). Per germline, CDR1 MDHEN and CDR2 SYDVKM. V was cut by 2 bases and J by 5 bases, with 10 bases left in between. The CDR3 loop spans 13 amino acids. CDR3 sequence reads: CASSLTGFHEQYF. The CDR3, as DNA: TGTGCCAGCAGTTTAACGGGATTCCACGAGCAGTACTTC.

Turning to this clone: At one of its ends the junction is not consistent with the germline gene, which may arise from a read error. The chain combines TRBV3-1 (or the pseudogene TRBV3-2) with TRBJ2-1, with D perhaps matching TRBD2 (6 bases). The CDR3 runs to 13 residues. Germline lookup yields CDR1 LGHDT and CDR2 YNNKEL (reference sequence). The CDR3 bases are TGTGCCAGCAGCCAAGTACCGGAGGGCCTCAGGATCTTC. This codes for CASSQVPEGLRIF.